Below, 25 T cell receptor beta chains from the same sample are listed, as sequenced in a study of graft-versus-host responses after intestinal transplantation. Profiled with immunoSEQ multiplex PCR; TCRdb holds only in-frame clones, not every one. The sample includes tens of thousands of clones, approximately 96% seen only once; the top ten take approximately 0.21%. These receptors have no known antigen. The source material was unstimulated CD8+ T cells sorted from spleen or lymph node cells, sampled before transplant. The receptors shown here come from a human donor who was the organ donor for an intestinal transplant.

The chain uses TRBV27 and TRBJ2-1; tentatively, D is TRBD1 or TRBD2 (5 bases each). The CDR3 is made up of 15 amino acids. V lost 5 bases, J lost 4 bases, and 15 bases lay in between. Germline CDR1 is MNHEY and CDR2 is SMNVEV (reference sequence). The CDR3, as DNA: TGTGCCAGCAGTCTGGGGGACCCCCTATACAATGAGCAGTTCTTC. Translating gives CASSLGDPLYNEQFF.

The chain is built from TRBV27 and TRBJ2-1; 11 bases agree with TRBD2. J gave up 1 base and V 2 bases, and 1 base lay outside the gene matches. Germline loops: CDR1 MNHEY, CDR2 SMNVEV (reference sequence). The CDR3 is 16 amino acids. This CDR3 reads CASSLLAGGSYNEQFF. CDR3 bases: TGTGCCAGCAGTTTACTAGCGGGGGGATCCTACAATGAGCAGTTCTTC.

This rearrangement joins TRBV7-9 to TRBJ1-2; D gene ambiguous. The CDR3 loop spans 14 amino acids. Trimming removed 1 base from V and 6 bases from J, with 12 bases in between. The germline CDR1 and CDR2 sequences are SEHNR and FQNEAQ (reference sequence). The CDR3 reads CASSLGPLGNGYTF. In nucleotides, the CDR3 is TGTGCCAGCAGCTTAGGACCTTTGGGGAATGGCTACACCTTC.

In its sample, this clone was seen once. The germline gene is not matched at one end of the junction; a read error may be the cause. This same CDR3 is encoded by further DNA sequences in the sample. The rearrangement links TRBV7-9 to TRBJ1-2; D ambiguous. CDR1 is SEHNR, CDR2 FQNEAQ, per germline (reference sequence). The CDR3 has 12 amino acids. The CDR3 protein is CASSLDGYGYTF. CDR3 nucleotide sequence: TGCGCCAGCAGCTTAGATGGGTATGGCTACACCTTC.

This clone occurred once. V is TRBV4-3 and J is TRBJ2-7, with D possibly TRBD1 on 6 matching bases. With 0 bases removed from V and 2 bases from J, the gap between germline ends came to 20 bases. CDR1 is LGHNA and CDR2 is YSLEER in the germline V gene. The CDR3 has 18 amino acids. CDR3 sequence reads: CASSQDRQAPVGTYEQYF. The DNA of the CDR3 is TGCGCCAGCAGCCAAGATCGACAGGCGCCGGTAGGAACCTACGAGCAGTACTTC.

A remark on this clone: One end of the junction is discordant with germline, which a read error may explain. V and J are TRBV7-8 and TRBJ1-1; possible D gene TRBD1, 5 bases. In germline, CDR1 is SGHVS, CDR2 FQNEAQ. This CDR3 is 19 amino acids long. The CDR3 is CASRLALNDLDRLNTEAFF. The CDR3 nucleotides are TGTGCCAGCAGGTTAGCCCTCAACGACCTAGACAGACTGAACACTGAAGCTTTCTTT.

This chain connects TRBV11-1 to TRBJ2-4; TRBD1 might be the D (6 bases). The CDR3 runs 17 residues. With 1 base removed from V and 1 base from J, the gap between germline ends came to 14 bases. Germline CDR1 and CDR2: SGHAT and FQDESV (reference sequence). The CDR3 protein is CASSLGAGDGAKNIQYF. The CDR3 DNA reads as TGTGCCAGCAGCTTAGGGGCAGGGGACGGGGCCAAAAACATTCAGTACTTC.

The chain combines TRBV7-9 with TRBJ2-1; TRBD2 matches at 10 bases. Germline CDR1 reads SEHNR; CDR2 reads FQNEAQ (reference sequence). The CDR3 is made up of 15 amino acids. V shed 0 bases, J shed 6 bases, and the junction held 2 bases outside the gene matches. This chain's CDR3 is CASSLALAGANEQFF. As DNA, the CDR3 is TGTGCCAGCAGCTTAGCGCTAGCGGGGGCCAATGAGCAGTTCTTC.

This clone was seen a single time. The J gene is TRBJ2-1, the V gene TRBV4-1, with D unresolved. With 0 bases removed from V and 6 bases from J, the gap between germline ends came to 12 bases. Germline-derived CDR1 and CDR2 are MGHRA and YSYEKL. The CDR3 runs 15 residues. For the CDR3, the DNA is TGCGCCAGCAGCCAAGATAAAGGGCCCGTCAATGAGCAGTTCTTC. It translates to CASSQDKGPVNEQFF.

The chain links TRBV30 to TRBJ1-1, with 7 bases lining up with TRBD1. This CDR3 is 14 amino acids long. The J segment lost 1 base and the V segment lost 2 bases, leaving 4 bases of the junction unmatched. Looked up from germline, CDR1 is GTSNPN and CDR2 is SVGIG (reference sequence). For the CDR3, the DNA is TGTGCCTGGAGTACAGGGGTGGGGAACACTGAAGCTTTCTTT. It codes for CAWSTGVGNTEAFF.

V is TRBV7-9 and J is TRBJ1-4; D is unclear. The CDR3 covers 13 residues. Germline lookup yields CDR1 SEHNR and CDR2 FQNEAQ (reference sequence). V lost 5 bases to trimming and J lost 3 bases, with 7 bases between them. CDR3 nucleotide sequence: TGTGCCAGCAGCGCGAGGTCTAATGAAAAACTGTTTTTT. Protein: CASSARSNEKLFF.

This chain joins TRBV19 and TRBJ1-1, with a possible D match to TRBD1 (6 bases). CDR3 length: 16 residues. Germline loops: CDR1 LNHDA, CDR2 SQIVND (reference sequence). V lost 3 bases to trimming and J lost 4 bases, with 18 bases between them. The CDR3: CASSIISGGGSTEAFF. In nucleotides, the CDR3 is TGTGCCAGTAGTATTATTTCGGGGGGCGGGAGCACTGAAGCTTTCTTT.

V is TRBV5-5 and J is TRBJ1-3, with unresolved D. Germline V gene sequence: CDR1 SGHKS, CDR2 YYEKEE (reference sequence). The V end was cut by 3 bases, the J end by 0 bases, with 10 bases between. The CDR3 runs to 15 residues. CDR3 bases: TGTGCCAGCAGCTCGTTCAGCCGCTCTGGAAACACCATATATTTT. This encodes CASSSFSRSGNTIYF.

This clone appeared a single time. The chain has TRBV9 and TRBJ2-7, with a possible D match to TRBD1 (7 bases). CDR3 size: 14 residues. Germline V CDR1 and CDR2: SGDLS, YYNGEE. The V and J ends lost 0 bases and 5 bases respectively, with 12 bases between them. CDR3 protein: CASSVEGGGDEQYF. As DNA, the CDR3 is TGTGCCAGCAGCGTAGAAGGAGGGGGCGACGAGCAGTACTTC. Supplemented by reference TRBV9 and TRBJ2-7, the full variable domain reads DSGVTQTPKHLITATGQRVTLRCSPRSGDLSVYWYQQSLDQGLQFLIQYYNGEERAKGNILERFSAQQFPDLHSELNLSSLELGDSALYFCASSVEGGGDEQYFGPGTRLTVT.

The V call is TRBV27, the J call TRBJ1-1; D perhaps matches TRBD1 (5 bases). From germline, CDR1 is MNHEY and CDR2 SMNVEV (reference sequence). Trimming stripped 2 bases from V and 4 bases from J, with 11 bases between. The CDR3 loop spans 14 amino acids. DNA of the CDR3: TGTGCCAGCAGTTTACGGGGGAGAGTCACTGAAGCTTTCTTT. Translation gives CASSLRGRVTEAFF.

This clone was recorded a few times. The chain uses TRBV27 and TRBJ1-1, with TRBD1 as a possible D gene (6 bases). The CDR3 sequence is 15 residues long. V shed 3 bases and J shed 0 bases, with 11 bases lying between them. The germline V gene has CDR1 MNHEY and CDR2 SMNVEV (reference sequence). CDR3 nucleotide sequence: TGTGCCAGCAGTTTGGTAGGGGGGCTGAACACTGAAGCTTTCTTT. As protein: CASSLVGGLNTEAFF.

CDR3 DNA sequence: TGTGCCTGGAGTGGGGGCTACTCTGGAAACACCATATATTTT. It codes for CAWSGGYSGNTIYF. The rearrangement joins TRBV30 to TRBJ1-3, with D perhaps TRBD1 (5 bases). Looked up from germline, CDR1 is GTSNPN and CDR2 is SVGIG (reference sequence). This CDR3 contains 14 residues. Deletions cut 1 base from V and 0 bases from J, with 7 bases between.

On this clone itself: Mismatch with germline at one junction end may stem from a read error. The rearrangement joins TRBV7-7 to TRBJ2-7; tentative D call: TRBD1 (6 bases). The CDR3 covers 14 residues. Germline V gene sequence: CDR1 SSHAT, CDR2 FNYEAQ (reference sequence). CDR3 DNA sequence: TGTGCTAGCAGCCCTACAGGGAGCTCCTACGAGCAGTACTTC. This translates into CASSPTGSSYEQYF.

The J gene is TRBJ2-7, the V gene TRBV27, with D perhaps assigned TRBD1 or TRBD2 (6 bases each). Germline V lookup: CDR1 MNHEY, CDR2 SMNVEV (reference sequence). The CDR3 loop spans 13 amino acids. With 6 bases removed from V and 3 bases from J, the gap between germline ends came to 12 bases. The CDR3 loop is CASRDKGGYEQYF. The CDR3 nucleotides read TGTGCCAGCAGGGACAAGGGGGGCTACGAGCAGTACTTC.

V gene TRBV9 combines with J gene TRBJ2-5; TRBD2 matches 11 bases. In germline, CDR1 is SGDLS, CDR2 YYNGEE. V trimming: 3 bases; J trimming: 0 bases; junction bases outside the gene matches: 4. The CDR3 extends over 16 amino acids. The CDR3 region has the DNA TGTGCCAGCAGCGCCAAACTAGCGGGGGACCAAGAGACCCAGTACTTC. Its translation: CASSAKLAGDQETQYF.

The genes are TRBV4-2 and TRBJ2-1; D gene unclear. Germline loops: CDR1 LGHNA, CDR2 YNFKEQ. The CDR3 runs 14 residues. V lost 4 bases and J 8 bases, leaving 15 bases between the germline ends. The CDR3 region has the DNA TGTGCCAGCAGCCTGGTCCCGTATGGCGATGAGCAGTTCTTC. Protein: CASSLVPYGDEQFF.

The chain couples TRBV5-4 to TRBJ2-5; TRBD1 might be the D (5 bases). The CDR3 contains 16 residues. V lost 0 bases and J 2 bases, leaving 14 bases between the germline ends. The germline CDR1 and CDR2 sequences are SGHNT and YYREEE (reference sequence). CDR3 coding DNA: TGTGCCAGCAGCTTGGCCGTGGGGCCGGCGCAAGAGACCCAGTACTTC. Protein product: CASSLAVGPAQETQYF.

The CDR3 nucleotides read TGTGCCAGCAGAGAGATCCAGGGGATTACCTACGAGCAGTACTTC. Amino acids: CASREIQGITYEQYF. This sequence joins TRBV2 and TRBJ2-7; D might be TRBD1 (6 bases). The ends were cut back, 6 bases at V and 2 bases at J, with 17 bases in the middle. Germline CDR1 SNHLY, CDR2 FYNNEI. The CDR3 runs to 15 residues.

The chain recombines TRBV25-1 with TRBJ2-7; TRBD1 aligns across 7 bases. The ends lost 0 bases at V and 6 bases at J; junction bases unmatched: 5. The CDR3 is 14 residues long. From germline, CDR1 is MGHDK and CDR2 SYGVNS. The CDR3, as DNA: TGTGCCAGCAGTGAATACCCCACAGGGGTCGAGCAGTACTTC. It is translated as CASSEYPTGVEQYF.

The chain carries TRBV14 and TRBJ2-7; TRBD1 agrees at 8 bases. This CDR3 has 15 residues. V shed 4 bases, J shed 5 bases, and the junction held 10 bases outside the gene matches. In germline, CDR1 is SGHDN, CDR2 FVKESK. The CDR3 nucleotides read TGTGCCAGCAGCCTTACAAAGTCAGGGGGCAACGAGCAGTACTTC. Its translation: CASSLTKSGGNEQYF.